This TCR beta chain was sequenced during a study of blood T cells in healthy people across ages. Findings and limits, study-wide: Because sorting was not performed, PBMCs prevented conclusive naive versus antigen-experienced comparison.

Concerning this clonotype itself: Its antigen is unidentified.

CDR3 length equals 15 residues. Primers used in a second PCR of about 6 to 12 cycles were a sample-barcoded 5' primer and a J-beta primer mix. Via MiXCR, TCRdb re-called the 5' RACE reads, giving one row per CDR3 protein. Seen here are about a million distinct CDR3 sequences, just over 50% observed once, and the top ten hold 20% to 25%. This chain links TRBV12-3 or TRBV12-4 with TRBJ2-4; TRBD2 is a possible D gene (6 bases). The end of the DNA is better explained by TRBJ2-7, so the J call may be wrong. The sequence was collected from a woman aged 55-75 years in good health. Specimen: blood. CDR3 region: CASSLRAGLTYEQYF. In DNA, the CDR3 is TGTGCCAGCAGTTTACGGGCGGGATTAACCTACGAGCAGTACTTC.